These T cell receptor beta chains were read from a single sample in a study of T cells in Graves' hyperthyroidism and ophthalmopathy. One entry per CDR3 protein, called by TCRdb with MiXCR from the multiplex PCR reads. The table records a few hundred thousand distinct CDR3 sequences, about 16% of them present only once. The specimen was blood. The receptor set was obtained from a woman in her sixties or seventies with Graves' ophthalmopathy. Each CDR3 is given with its conserved first and last residue. D genes are given only for firm matches. Clone size, where shown, is once, few, many, or a class for clones that have expanded.

d_call clone_size j_call v_call cdr3_length cdr3_aa cdr3_nt
TRBD1 NA TRBJ2-7 TRBV9 15 CASSVSGGAVREQYF TGTGCCAGCAGCGTCTCAGGGGGCGCGGTTCGTGAGCAGTACTTC
NA NA TRBJ2-1 TRBV15 14 CATSRDLGLDEQFF TGTGCCACCAGCAGAGATTTGGGGTTGGATGAGCAGTTCTTC
NA many TRBJ2-4 TRBV3-1 15 CASSPRSLNLNIQYF TGTGCCAGCAGTCCAAGGTCCTTAAATCTCAACATTCAGTACTTC
NA NA TRBJ2-3 TRBV5-1 13 CASSGSVRDTQYF TGCGCCAGCAGCGGGAGTGTTAGAGATACGCAGTATTTT
TRBD2 NA TRBJ2-5 TRBV20-1 16 CSARRGTSGDQETQYF TGCAGTGCTAGACGGGGAACTAGCGGGGACCAAGAGACCCAGTACTTC
TRBD1 NA TRBJ2-2 TRBV6-1 12 CAIGQGLGELFF TGTGCCATCGGACAGGGTCTCGGGGAGCTGTTTTTT
NA many TRBJ2-2 TRBV2 14 CASSEARRTGELFF TGTGCCAGCAGTGAAGCGAGGAGGACCGGGGAGCTGTTTTTT
NA many TRBJ2-5 TRBV20-1 12 CSVGGHEETQYF TGCAGTGTGGGAGGACACGAAGAGACCCAGTACTTC
NA many TRBJ2-5 TRBV11-2 13 CASSLQRLETQYF TGTGCCAGCAGCCTTCAGCGGCTAGAGACCCAGTACTTC
NA few TRBJ2-7 TRBV2 14 CASSEGGGTYEQYF TGTGCCAGCAGTGAAGGTGGAGGAACCTACGAGCAGTACTTC
NA NA TRBJ1-2 TRBV5-1 14 CASSLVAGVEGYTF TGCGCCAGCAGCTTGGTAGCCGGGGTAGAGGGCTACACCTTC
TRBD1 many TRBJ2-7 TRBV27 12 CAMPWTGCEQYF TGTGCCATGCCATGGACAGGTTGCGAGCAGTACTTC
NA NA TRBJ2-3 TRBV27 14 CASRKDFRTDTQYF TGTGCCAGCAGAAAGGACTTTCGCACAGATACGCAGTATTTT
TRBD1 many TRBJ2-7 TRBV7-8 15 CASSLAAGGSYEQYF TGTGCCAGCAGCTTAGCAGCAGGGGGCTCCTACGAGCAGTACTTC
TRBD2 many TRBJ2-1 TRBV29-1 18 CSVGRGEAGGLSYNEQFF TGCAGCGTGGGCCGAGGGGAAGCGGGAGGTTTATCCTACAATGAGCAGTTCTTC
TRBD1 NA TRBJ1-2 TRBV20-1 17 CSARDQSGDRDPYGYTF TGCAGTGCTAGAGACCAATCGGGGGACAGGGATCCCTATGGCTACACCTTC
NA many TRBJ2-7 TRBV13 17 CASSLGHDRLPSYEQYF TGTGCCAGCAGCTTAGGCCATGACAGGCTTCCCTCCTACGAGCAGTACTTC
TRBD1 many TRBJ1-1 TRBV5-1 14 CASSSGTGRTEAFF TGCGCCAGCAGCTCCGGGACAGGGAGGACTGAAGCTTTCTTT
NA many TRBJ1-2 TRBV7-2 13 CASSLVTDYGYTF TGTGCCAGCAGCTTAGTTACGGACTATGGCTACACCTTC
NA many TRBJ2-3 TRBV11-2 14 CASSEAGAEDTQYF TGTGCCAGCAGCGAGGCCGGCGCTGAGGATACGCAGTATTTT
TRBD2 few TRBJ2-5 TRBV4-1 16 CASSQDSSGGEETQYF TGCGCCAGCAGCCAAGATTCTAGCGGGGGTGAAGAGACCCAGTACTTC
NA NA TRBJ1-1 TRBV30 13 CAWSRTGRTEAFF TGTGCCTGGAGCCGCACAGGGAGAACTGAAGCTTTCTTT
TRBD1 few TRBJ2-6 TRBV3-1 15 CASSQTGVRANVLTF TGTGCCAGCAGCCAAACAGGGGTTCGGGCCAACGTCCTGACTTTC
TRBD1 NA TRBJ1-1 TRBV12-3/TRBV12-4 15 CASSPKGQQGTEAFF TGTGCCAGCAGTCCCAAGGGACAGCAGGGGACTGAAGCTTTCTTT
NA many TRBJ1-4 TRBV5-4 15 CASSLRVARGEKLFF TGTGCCAGCAGCTTGCGGGTCGCCAGGGGTGAAAAACTGTTTTTT
NA NA TRBJ1-5 TRBV6-1 10 CAVAHQPQHF TGTGCGGTAGCCCATCAGCCCCAGCATTTT
TRBD2 many TRBJ2-1 TRBV20-1 15 CSARDTTSGSREQFF TGCAGTGCTAGAGATACGACTAGCGGGAGTCGTGAGCAGTTCTTC
TRBD2 NA TRBJ2-7 TRBV28 15 CASSQLAGISYEQYF TGTGCCAGCAGTCAATTAGCGGGGATCTCCTACGAGCAGTACTTC
NA few TRBJ1-5 TRBV20-1 12 CSAKSRGRPQHF TGCAGTGCTAAATCCCGGGGGCGGCCCCAGCATTTT
TRBD2 few TRBJ2-1 TRBV20-1 17 CSARGREQASGYNEQFF TGCAGTGCTAGGGGCAGGGAGCAGGCTAGCGGATACAATGAGCAGTTCTTC
TRBD1 many TRBJ1-5 TRBV28 15 CASSPGTGMSQPQHF TGTGCCAGCAGTCCCGGGACAGGGATGAGTCAGCCCCAGCATTTT
TRBD2 once TRBJ2-7 TRBV20-1 14 CSARSLAGSYEQYF TGCAGTGCTAGATCACTAGCGGGGTCCTACGAGCAGTACTTC
NA NA TRBJ2-2 TRBV7-9 13 CASSRVAPGELFF TGTGCCAGCAGCCGCGTAGCCCCCGGGGAGCTGTTTTTT
NA many TRBJ2-2 TRBV28 12 CASNKEPGELFF TGTGCCAGCAATAAGGAGCCCGGGGAGCTGTTTTTT
TRBD2 many TRBJ2-3 TRBV7-6 16 CASSLGSSGRADTQYF TGTGCCAGCAGCTTAGGGTCTAGCGGGAGGGCAGATACGCAGTATTTT
NA few TRBJ2-5 TRBV5-6 13 CASSLEIQETQYF TGTGCCAGCAGCTTGGAAATCCAAGAGACCCAGTACTTC
TRBD1 few TRBJ1-6 TRBV12-3/TRBV12-4 15 CASSPRQGFNSPLHF TGTGCCAGCAGTCCTAGACAGGGGTTTAATTCACCCCTCCACTTT
TRBD2 many TRBJ2-3 TRBV11-2 18 CASSPPRLAGVYPDTQYF TGTGCCAGCAGCCCCCCTAGGCTAGCGGGAGTGTATCCAGATACGCAGTATTTT
NA many TRBJ2-7 TRBV30 13 CAWKRPLVNEQYF TGTGCCTGGAAGCGCCCCCTCGTGAACGAGCAGTACTTC
NA few TRBJ1-1 TRBV9 14 CASTPGLSNTEAFF TGTGCCAGCACCCCGGGGTTATCGAACACTGAAGCTTTCTTT
TRBD2 few TRBJ2-7 TRBV2 17 CAREGGLAGVAPYEQYF TGTGCCAGAGAAGGGGGACTAGCGGGAGTTGCCCCCTACGAGCAGTACTTC
NA NA TRBJ1-6 TRBV5-8 17 CASSLLGWTIDNSPLHF TGTGCCAGCAGCTTGCTAGGATGGACGATCGATAATTCACCCCTCCACTTT
NA many TRBJ2-3 TRBV28 12 CASSPRANTQYF TGTGCCAGCAGTCCCCGGGCCAATACGCAGTATTTT
NA many TRBJ1-1 TRBV2 16 CAGGQGRPEIYTEAFF TGTGCCGGAGGGCAGGGGCGCCCCGAAATCTACACTGAAGCTTTCTTT
TRBD2 few TRBJ2-3 TRBV19 16 CASSGGLAGTTDTQYF TGTGCCAGTAGTGGGGGACTAGCGGGAACCACAGATACGCAGTATTTT
NA NA TRBJ1-4 TRBV27 15 CASSLHPTVGEKLFF TGTGCCAGCAGTTTACACCCGACAGTAGGTGAAAAACTGTTTTTT
TRBD2 few TRBJ2-1 TRBV10-3 16 CAISESIQRENNEQFF TGTGCCATCAGTGAGTCGATCCAGCGGGAGAACAATGAGCAGTTCTTC
NA many TRBJ1-5 TRBV28 17 CASSFIGGQLGNQPQHF TGTGCCAGCAGTTTCATCGGGGGACAACTGGGCAATCAGCCCCAGCATTTT
TRBD1 many TRBJ1-1 TRBV2 13 CASRTGVRTEAFF TGTGCCAGCAGGACAGGGGTTAGAACTGAAGCTTTCTTT
NA NA TRBJ2-1 TRBV6-1 13 CASSEIISNEQFF TGTGCCAGCAGTGAAATTATTAGCAATGAGCAGTTCTTC
NA few TRBJ1-1 TRBV14 15 CASSQGMDSNTEAFF TGTGCCAGCAGCCAGGGAATGGATTCGAACACTGAAGCTTTCTTT
NA many TRBJ2-1 TRBV20-1 12 CSAESSYNEQFF TGCAGTGCTGAGAGCTCCTACAATGAGCAGTTCTTC
TRBD2 few TRBJ2-3 TRBV5-1 16 CASSPGTRPSTDTQYF TGCGCCAGCAGCCCAGGGACTAGACCTAGCACAGATACGCAGTATTTT
NA few TRBJ1-2 TRBV7-2 13 CASSKDSGGGYTF TGTGCCAGCAGTAAGGACAGTGGAGGAGGCTACACCTTC
NA few TRBJ2-4 TRBV2 13 CASRSGSGNIQYF TGTGCCAGCAGATCCGGGAGCGGGAACATTCAGTACTTC
NA many TRBJ1-1 TRBV7-2 14 CASSTIAANTEAFF TGTGCCAGCAGCACCATAGCCGCGAACACTGAAGCTTTCTTT
TRBD1 many TRBJ1-1 TRBV3-1 17 CASSQVHRQGAPTEAFF TGTGCCAGCAGCCAAGTCCATAGACAGGGGGCCCCTACTGAAGCTTTCTTT